A single sample gave rise to the 8 T cell receptor beta chains below, sequenced in a study of siplizumab effects on memory and regulatory T cells. Assay used: immunoSEQ multiplex PCR; TCRdb lists only in-frame clones, some missing. In the table there are about 120,000 clones, 80% to 95% of which are singletons. The source material was non-Treg CD4+ T cells sorted from blood. All receptors derive from a human donor in good health.

The V gene is TRBV5-4, the J gene TRBJ2-3, with D possibly being TRBD1 (6 bases). Germline CDR1 reads SGHNT; CDR2 reads YYREEE (reference sequence). V lost 3 bases to trimming and J lost 1 base, with 12 bases between them. This CDR3 region has 15 residues. This CDR3 is CASSSVGGGTDTQYF. The CDR3 DNA sequence: TGTGCCAGCAGCTCGGTAGGGGGAGGCACAGATACGCAGTATTTT.

The V gene is TRBV6-5, the J gene TRBJ1-2; 9 bases match TRBD1. CDR1 is MNHEY and CDR2 is SVGAGI in the germline V gene. CDR3 length: 14 amino acids. V gave up 5 bases and J gave up 7 bases; unmatched junction bases: 8. CDR3 in amino acids: CASSGGQGFVGYTF. The DNA for the CDR3 is TGTGCCAGCAGTGGGGGACAGGGTTTTGTTGGCTACACCTTC.

This chain uses TRBV11-2 with TRBJ2-3; 8 bases are shared with TRBD2. Germline values: CDR1 SGHAT, CDR2 FQNNGV. CDR3 length equals 20 residues. After removal of 0 bases from V and 4 bases from J, the junction contained 18 bases not matched to a gene. The CDR3 DNA reads as TGTGCCAGCAGCTTAGACGGCCCCGCCCTCAGCGGGGGTGGGGCAGATACGCAGTATTTT. This gives the protein CASSLDGPALSGGGADTQYF.

This chain links TRBV5-1 with TRBJ2-2; 10 bases line up with TRBD1. There are 16 residues in the CDR3. Germline CDR1 SGHRS, CDR2 YFSETQ. Losses at the gene ends were 4 bases for V and 7 bases for J; bases not matched to a gene: 10. The CDR3 DNA follows: TGCGCCAGCAGCCCCTACGGACAGGGGGTAAACGGGGAGCTGTTTTTT. Translated: CASSPYGQGVNGELFF.

The chain couples TRBV2 to TRBJ1-1; D is ambiguous. The CDR3 consists of 12 residues. Germline-derived CDR1 and CDR2 are SNHLY and FYNNEI. Trimming removed 5 bases from V and 7 bases from J, with 11 bases in between. The CDR3 DNA reads as TGTGCCAGCAGTATGGCAGCCTTTGAAGCTTTCTTT. Its protein is CASSMAAFEAFF.

This clone was found once. The chain couples TRBV9 to TRBJ1-2; D possibly corresponds to TRBD1 (5 bases). Germline lookup yields CDR1 SGDLS and CDR2 YYNGEE. The CDR3 spans 15 residues. Trimming left V 2 bases short and J 4 bases short, with 15 bases between. Written as DNA, the CDR3 is TGTGCCAGCAGCGTCGACAGTTCCCCTCTCTATGGCTACACCTTC. It codes for CASSVDSSPLYGYTF.

V is TRBV5-1 and J is TRBJ1-6; D gene uncertain. Trimming cost V 6 bases and J 11 bases, with 12 bases left between them. Germline V gene sequence: CDR1 SGHRS, CDR2 YFSETQ. This CDR3 is built from 12 residues. Here the CDR3 reads CASMWDLPPLHF. CDR3 bases: TGCGCCAGCATGTGGGATCTACCACCCCTCCACTTT.

The chain has TRBV5-4 and TRBJ2-1; D might be TRBD1 (6 bases). CDR3 length equals 14 residues. The germline V and J ends were trimmed by 1 base and 7 bases, with 12 bases remaining between them. Germline V CDR1 and CDR2: SGHNT, YYREEE (reference sequence). The CDR3 region is CASSLNRDWNEQFF. The DNA of the CDR3 is TGTGCCAGCAGCTTGAACAGGGATTGGAATGAGCAGTTCTTC.